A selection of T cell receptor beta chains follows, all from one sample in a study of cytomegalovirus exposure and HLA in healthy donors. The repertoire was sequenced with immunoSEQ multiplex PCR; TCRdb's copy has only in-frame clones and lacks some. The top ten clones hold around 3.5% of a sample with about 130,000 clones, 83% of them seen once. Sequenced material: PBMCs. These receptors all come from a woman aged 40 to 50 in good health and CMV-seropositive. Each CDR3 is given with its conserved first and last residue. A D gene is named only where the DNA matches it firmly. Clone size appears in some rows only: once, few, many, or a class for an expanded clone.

TGCGCCAGCAGGCGGCGGACAGAAATCTACGAGCAGTACTTC CASRRRTEIYEQYF TRBJ2-7 NA TRBV5-1 NA
TGTGCCAGCTCACCGCCTAGCGTTGAGACCCAGTACTTC CASSPPSVETQYF TRBJ2-5 NA TRBV18 NA
TGTGCCAGCAGCCAAGAGGGACAGGCCAGCTCTGGGGCCAACGTCCTGACTTTC CASSQEGQASSGANVLTF TRBJ2-6 TRBD1 TRBV4-2 once
TGTGCCAGCAGCGACTGGACAGCCGACAATGAGCAGTTCTTC CASSDWTADNEQFF TRBJ2-1 NA TRBV7-3 NA
TGTGCCAGCAGTTTAGGTAGCGACTACGAGCAGTACTTC CASSLGSDYEQYF TRBJ2-7 NA TRBV28 NA
TGTGCCAGCAGTTACCCAAGCCGCCAGGGAGGCTTCGAGCAGTACTTC CASSYPSRQGGFEQYF TRBJ2-7 NA TRBV6-5 NA
TGCAGCGCTTCAAAAGGGGGGAACACTGAAGCTTTCTTT CSASKGGNTEAFF TRBJ1-1 NA TRBV29-1 NA
TGCGCCAGCAGCCAAAGTATTCCAACCGGGACAGGGCCTCCTAACTATGGCTACACCTTC CASSQSIPTGTGPPNYGYTF TRBJ1-2 TRBD1 TRBV4-1 NA
TGCGCCAGCAGTTACAGGGGGCCGGCTTTCTTT CASSYRGPAFF TRBJ1-1 TRBD1 TRBV10-1 NA
TGCGCCAGCAGCTTGGTGGGGACTGGGCGCGGGAGCGGGTACGAGCAGTACTTC CASSLVGTGRGSGYEQYF TRBJ2-7 TRBD2 TRBV5-1 NA
TGTGCCAGTTACGGGAGAACTCCTAACTATGGCTACACCTTC CASYGRTPNYGYTF TRBJ1-2 NA TRBV28 NA
TGTGCCAGCAGCTTAGTAGGGGGGGCCAGGACAAACGAGCAGTACTTC CASSLVGGARTNEQYF TRBJ2-7 NA TRBV7-9 NA
TGTGCCAGCAGCTCCGCCAAACTAGCGGGAGGCGACAATGAGCAGTTCTTC CASSSAKLAGGDNEQFF TRBJ2-1 TRBD2 TRBV13 few
TGTGCCAGCAGAGGTATCCGGGACAGGGGGACCACAGATACGCAGTATTTT CASRGIRDRGTTDTQYF TRBJ2-3 TRBD1 TRBV11-2 NA
TGTGCCAGTACCTTAGACAGGGACACAGATACGCAGTATTTT CASTLDRDTDTQYF TRBJ2-3 TRBD1 TRBV19 NA
TGCGCCAGCAGTCCCCCCTGCGAGCAGTACTTC CASSPPCEQYF TRBJ2-7 NA TRBV23-1 NA
TGCGCCAGCAGTCAAATTCCCTGTGTCGGGCGCAGGGGGAGATTTGAAGCTTTCTTT CASSQIPCVGRRGRFEAFF TRBJ1-1 TRBD1 TRBV23-1 NA
TGTGCCAGCAGCTTAAATCCCTCGACAGGGAACTATGGCTACACCTTC CASSLNPSTGNYGYTF TRBJ1-2 TRBD1 TRBV7-3 NA
TGTGCCAGCAGCTGGGGACAGGGTGGTTTAGGGTACAATGAGCAGTTCTTC CASSWGQGGLGYNEQFF TRBJ2-1 TRBD1 TRBV7-9 NA
TGCGCCAGCAGTCGGCAGGTCAATTGTTCTGGAAACACCATATATTTT CASSRQVNCSGNTIYF TRBJ1-3 NA TRBV23-1 NA
TGTGCCAGCAGCTTAGAGGCGGGAGGGCCTTACAATGAGCAGTTCTTC CASSLEAGGPYNEQFF TRBJ2-1 TRBD2 TRBV13 NA
TGCGCCAGCAGGGCAGGGATTAGAGACACTGAAGCTTTCTTT CASRAGIRDTEAFF TRBJ1-1 NA TRBV5-1 NA
TGTGCCAGCAGCATTACAAGGAACACTGAAGCTTTCTTT CASSITRNTEAFF TRBJ1-1 NA TRBV14 NA
TGTGCCAGCAGCCCCCCCCCGGGACTAGCGTCAGGAAATGAGCAGTTCTTC CASSPPPGLASGNEQFF TRBJ2-1 TRBD2 TRBV5-4 NA
TGTGCCAGCAGCGTAGAGGTGGGAGGAGAGACCCAGTACTTC CASSVEVGGETQYF TRBJ2-5 NA TRBV9 few
TGTGCCAGCAGCGGGGGTCTAGCAGCGAACACCGGGGAGCTGTTTTTT CASSGGLAANTGELFF TRBJ2-2 NA TRBV9 once
TGCAGCGTCAGGACTAGCGGACCTACAGATACGCAGTATTTT CSVRTSGPTDTQYF TRBJ2-3 TRBD2 TRBV29-1 NA
TGTGCCAGCAGCTCCGGGACAGGGGGCGACGAGCAGTACTTC CASSSGTGGDEQYF TRBJ2-7 TRBD1 TRBV7-2 NA
TGTGCCAGCAGCCTAACCGGGACAGGGCTAGATACGCAGTATTTT CASSLTGTGLDTQYF TRBJ2-3 TRBD1 TRBV5-6 NA
TGTGCCAGCAGCAGTGTCGGTGGAAACACCATATATTTT CASSSVGGNTIYF TRBJ1-3 NA TRBV9 NA
TGTGCCATCAGTGAGTCGCCAGGGGGTAACTATGGCTACACCTTC CAISESPGGNYGYTF TRBJ1-2 TRBD1 TRBV10-3 NA
TGTGCCAGCAGCCATATTGACCGGGACAGGGACACTGAAGCTTTCTTT CASSHIDRDRDTEAFF TRBJ1-1 TRBD1 TRBV16 NA
TGCGCCAGCAGCCAATCTCCTCTTTCCTACGAGCAGTACTTC CASSQSPLSYEQYF TRBJ2-7 NA TRBV4-1 few
TGTGCCAGCCAAGGGGGCCCCGGGGAGCTGTTTTTT CASQGGPGELFF TRBJ2-2 TRBD1 TRBV9 few
TGTGCCAGCAGCTCAGCTAGCGGGAGCGGGTCTTACGAGCAGTACTTC CASSSASGSGSYEQYF TRBJ2-7 TRBD2 TRBV7-9 NA
TGTGCCAGCAGCCCGATGACTGGCCACTATAACTATGGCTACACCTTC CASSPMTGHYNYGYTF TRBJ1-2 NA TRBV11-3 NA
TGTGCCAGCAGTCGGGAGGCCCCCTACGAGCAGTACTTC CASSREAPYEQYF TRBJ2-7 TRBD2 TRBV2 NA
TGTGCCAGCATTCCTCTAGCGGGGTACAATGAGCAGTTCTTC CASIPLAGYNEQFF TRBJ2-1 TRBD2 TRBV27 NA
TGCGCCAGCAGCCAGGGGACTAGCGGGAGGGCCTATGAGCAGTTCTTC CASSQGTSGRAYEQFF TRBJ2-1 TRBD2 TRBV4-1 NA
TGTGCCAGCAGCCGGGAAACGGGGGAGACCCAGTACTTC CASSRETGETQYF TRBJ2-5 NA TRBV2 few
TGCGCCAGCAGCTTGGAACCAGCGGGAGACAGTAGCTATGAGCAGTTCTTC CASSLEPAGDSSYEQFF TRBJ2-1 TRBD2 TRBV5-1 once
TGTGCCAGCAGCTTAGGGCCGGGACTAGCCGAGGCCGGGGAGCTGTTTTTT CASSLGPGLAEAGELFF TRBJ2-2 TRBD2 TRBV7-9 NA
TGTGCCACCCACAGGACAGGGGCACAATACGAGCAGTACTTC CATHRTGAQYEQYF TRBJ2-7 TRBD1 TRBV28 once
TGTGCCAGCAGCCCCGGGACAGGTTCCTACGAGCAGTACTTC CASSPGTGSYEQYF TRBJ2-7 TRBD1 TRBV7-9 NA
TGTGCCATCAGACTAGACTTGGAGACTGAAGCTTTCTTT CAIRLDLETEAFF TRBJ1-1 NA TRBV10-3 NA
TGTGCCAGCCATCGTCCTAGCGGGAGGGTGAGGGGGGATACGCAGTATTTT CASHRPSGRVRGDTQYF TRBJ2-3 NA TRBV21-1 NA
TGTGCCAGCAGTCCTAGCTTTCAAGAGACCCAGTACTTC CASSPSFQETQYF TRBJ2-5 NA TRBV27 NA
TGTGCCAGCAGCCCCCGGGGGTTATACACTGAAGCTTTCTTT CASSPRGLYTEAFF TRBJ1-1 NA TRBV6-5 once
TGTGCCAGCAGCTTGGACGCAGCCTACGAGCAGTACTTC CASSLDAAYEQYF TRBJ2-7 NA TRBV5-6 NA
TGTGCCAGCAGCGTGGGACTGGCGAACACTGAAGCTTTCTTT CASSVGLANTEAFF TRBJ1-1 NA TRBV5-8 NA
TGTGCCAGCAGTTACCCGGGTAAAGAGACCCAGTACTTC CASSYPGKETQYF TRBJ2-5 NA TRBV6-5 once
TGTGCCAGCAGGATACAGGGGGCGCGTCAAGAGACCCAGTACTTC CASRIQGARQETQYF TRBJ2-5 TRBD1 TRBV27 NA
TGTGCCAGCAGCTTAGCGATTGGGGGCGCCTATGGCTACACCTTC CASSLAIGGAYGYTF TRBJ1-2 NA TRBV7-2 NA
TGTGCCAGCTCACCGCAGGGTGTCCGCCCAGATACGCAGTATTTT CASSPQGVRPDTQYF TRBJ2-3 NA TRBV18 NA